This is a list of T cell receptor beta chains from one sample in a study of technical replicates of blood from several donors. This table comes from immunoSEQ multiplex PCR, and its TCRdb copy is limited to in-frame clones, with some not included. The sample has 80,000 or so clones; roughly 96% are singletons. Sequenced input: T cells isolated from PBMCs. These receptors were taken from a human donor in good health. CDR3s include the opening cysteine and the closing phenylalanine or tryptophan. A D gene is named only where the DNA matches it firmly. Size is omitted from some rows. Given values are once, few, many or a class for expanded clones.

TRBV10-1,TRBJ2-2,NA,13,NA,CASSAQGTGELFF,TGCGCCAGCAGTGCCCAGGGGACCGGGGAGCTGTTTTTT
TRBV9,TRBJ1-4,NA,14,NA,CASSVAVTNEKLFF,TGTGCCAGCAGCGTAGCGGTCACTAATGAAAAACTGTTTTTT
TRBV28,TRBJ2-5,NA,17,NA,CASRDGDWGKEQETQYF,TGTGCCAGCAGGGACGGGGACTGGGGTAAGGAGCAAGAGACCCAGTACTTC
TRBV28,TRBJ2-2,TRBD1,15,NA,CASSTHRGLDGELFF,TGTGCCAGCAGTACCCACAGGGGTCTTGACGGGGAGCTGTTTTTT
TRBV25-1,TRBJ2-2,TRBD1,15,NA,CASSPRTGGTGELFF,TGTGCCAGCAGCCCCCGGACAGGGGGCACCGGGGAGCTGTTTTTT
TRBV5-1,TRBJ2-1,TRBD2,17,NA,CASSPYLAGGPNNEQFF,TGCGCCAGCAGCCCGTACCTAGCGGGAGGGCCAAACAATGAGCAGTTCTTC
TRBV18,TRBJ1-6,NA,15,NA,CASSPPGRVNSPLHF,TGTGCCAGCTCACCACCGGGGAGGGTGAATTCACCCCTCCACTTT
TRBV6-1,TRBJ2-4,NA,13,NA,CATGTQPKNIQYF,TGTGCCACCGGGACACAGCCCAAAAACATTCAGTACTTC
TRBV5-1,TRBJ1-5,NA,14,NA,CASSLVGGEQPQHF,TGCGCCAGCAGCTTGGTTGGTGGAGAACAGCCCCAGCATTTT
TRBV7-9,TRBJ1-1,NA,12,NA,CASSLRGSEAFF,TGTGCCAGCAGCTTACGGGGGAGTGAAGCTTTCTTT
TRBV14,TRBJ2-7,TRBD1,14,NA,CASSETGPPYEQYF,TGTGCCAGCAGCGAGACAGGGCCCCCCTACGAGCAGTACTTC
TRBV4-1,TRBJ2-7,TRBD1,14,NA,CASSLGQDTYEQYF,TGCGCCAGCAGCCTGGGACAGGATACCTACGAGCAGTACTTC
TRBV25-1,TRBJ2-1,TRBD2,13,NA,CASGTSGGNEQFF,TGTGCCAGCGGGACTAGCGGGGGAAATGAGCAGTTCTTC
TRBV7-9,TRBJ1-1,NA,15,NA,CASSPLEGLNTEAFF,TGTGCCAGCAGCCCCCTGGAGGGGTTAAACACTGAAGCTTTCTTT
TRBV13,TRBJ2-3,NA,14,NA,CASSGPHTEGTQYF,TGTGCCAGCAGCGGACCCCACACCGAGGGTACGCAGTATTTT
TRBV9,TRBJ2-1,TRBD1,17,once,CASSAATGTALYNEQFF,TGTGCCAGCAGCGCCGCGACCGGGACAGCGCTCTACAATGAGCAGTTCTTC
TRBV18,TRBJ2-7,NA,15,NA,CASSPGRGDRYEQYF,TGTGCCAGCTCACCGGGGAGGGGGGACCGCTACGAGCAGTACTTC
TRBV6-1,TRBJ2-5,TRBD2,14,once,CATGTSGNQETQYF,TGTGCCACCGGGACTAGCGGAAATCAAGAGACCCAGTACTTC
TRBV7-8,TRBJ2-7,NA,15,NA,CASSLVGLGGREQYF,TGTGCCAGCAGCTTAGTGGGGCTAGGGGGACGCGAGCAGTACTTC
TRBV5-1,TRBJ2-7,TRBD1,17,NA,CASSLDPSGQSSYEQYF,TGCGCCAGCAGCTTGGATCCTTCGGGACAGAGCTCCTACGAGCAGTACTTC
TRBV6-6,TRBJ1-1,TRBD1,16,NA,CASSIQGLRSNTEAFF,TGTGCCAGCAGTATACAGGGGCTCAGGTCGAACACTGAAGCTTTCTTT
TRBV9,TRBJ2-7,TRBD2,14,NA,CASSAAGVWNEQYF,TGTGCCAGCAGCGCAGCGGGAGTCTGGAACGAGCAGTACTTC
TRBV6-1,TRBJ1-1,NA,12,NA,CASSEVLRRAFF,TGTGCCAGCAGTGAAGTATTGCGAAGAGCTTTCTTT
TRBV19,TRBJ2-1,NA,15,NA,CASSPLTGRLDEQFF,TGTGCCAGTAGTCCATTAACGGGGAGGCTTGATGAGCAGTTCTTC
TRBV6-1,TRBJ1-5,TRBD1,16,NA,CASSEGRQGANQPQHF,TGTGCCAGCAGTGAAGGCCGACAGGGGGCCAACCAGCCCCAGCATTTT
TRBV30,TRBJ1-5,TRBD1,13,few,CAWRATGTGPQHF,TGTGCCTGGAGGGCGACAGGGACAGGGCCCCAGCATTTT
TRBV5-6,TRBJ1-5,NA,16,NA,CASSLWGPGRDQPQHF,TGTGCCAGCAGCTTGTGGGGCCCAGGGAGGGATCAGCCCCAGCATTTT
TRBV29-1,TRBJ1-2,NA,11,NA,CSVVSGYGYTF,TGCAGCGTTGTTTCCGGCTATGGCTACACCTTC
TRBV28,TRBJ2-5,TRBD2,15,NA,CASSSLAGDQETQYF,TGTGCCAGCAGTTCGCTAGCGGGAGACCAAGAGACCCAGTACTTC
TRBV6-5,TRBJ2-2,NA,15,NA,CASSLVTGNTGELFF,TGTGCCAGCAGTTTGGTAACAGGGAACACCGGGGAGCTGTTTTTT
TRBV20-1,TRBJ2-7,NA,11,NA,CSARQGYEQYF,TGCAGTGCTAGACAGGGCTACGAGCAGTACTTC
TRBV10-2,TRBJ1-2,TRBD1,15,once,CAAGDRGQANYGYTF,TGCGCAGCCGGAGACAGGGGGCAAGCTAACTATGGCTACACCTTC
TRBV11-3,TRBJ2-1,NA,15,NA,CASSPETEGYNEQFF,TGTGCCAGCAGCCCCGAAACCGAGGGTTACAATGAGCAGTTCTTC
TRBV6-5,TRBJ2-5,TRBD1,16,NA,CASSYYAQGARETQYF,TGTGCCAGCAGTTATTACGCCCAGGGGGCGCGAGAGACCCAGTACTTC
TRBV19,TRBJ2-1,TRBD2,16,NA,CASSIVAGGWVNEQFF,TGTGCCAGTAGTATTGTGGCGGGAGGATGGGTCAATGAGCAGTTCTTC
TRBV30,TRBJ1-5,NA,14,NA,CAWSVGRGFQPQHF,TGTGCCTGGAGTGTCGGCCGGGGGTTTCAGCCCCAGCATTTT
TRBV19,TRBJ2-1,NA,13,NA,CASRAGEGNEQFF,TGTGCCAGTAGGGCAGGGGAGGGTAATGAGCAGTTCTTC
TRBV5-8,TRBJ2-5,NA,16,NA,CASSLVSGGRGETQYF,TGTGCCAGCAGCTTGGTTTCGGGTGGGCGGGGAGAGACCCAGTACTTC
TRBV11-3,TRBJ2-3,NA,16,NA,CASSDRQGLPTDTQYF,TGTGCCAGCAGCGACCGGCAGGGCCTCCCCACAGATACGCAGTATTTT
TRBV7-2,TRBJ2-5,NA,13,NA,CASSSDRWQTQYF,TGTGCCAGCAGCTCCGACAGGTGGCAGACCCAGTACTTC
TRBV11-2,TRBJ2-5,NA,13,NA,CASSLVGRETQYF,TGTGCCAGCAGCTTAGTTGGGAGAGAGACCCAGTACTTC
TRBV5-6,TRBJ2-7,TRBD1,15,NA,CASSLLRDRGHEQYF,TGTGCCAGCAGCTTACTCCGGGACAGGGGCCACGAGCAGTACTTC
TRBV9,TRBJ2-5,TRBD2,16,NA,CASSPGLAGGLETQYF,TGTGCCAGCAGCCCCGGGCTAGCGGGGGGGTTGGAGACCCAGTACTTC
TRBV19,TRBJ2-1,NA,13,once,CASSMLGDNEQFF,TGTGCCAGTAGTATGTTAGGAGACAATGAGCAGTTCTTC
TRBV10-2,TRBJ1-5,NA,13,NA,CASSLLGSQPQHF,TGCGCCAGCAGTTTATTAGGGAGTCAGCCCCAGCATTTT
TRBV28,TRBJ1-2,NA,16,NA,CASSLNWAETNYGYTF,TGTGCCAGCAGTTTAAATTGGGCAGAAACTAACTATGGCTACACCTTC
TRBV7-2,TRBJ2-1,TRBD2,17,NA,CASSWTSGVKAYNEQFF,TGTGCCAGCAGCTGGACTAGCGGGGTGAAAGCCTACAATGAGCAGTTCTTC
TRBV4-1,TRBJ2-5,NA,14,NA,CASSQGTDEETQYF,TGCGCCAGCAGCCAAGGTACAGATGAAGAGACCCAGTACTTC
TRBV27,TRBJ2-7,NA,15,NA,CASSFIVAGRDTQYF,TGTGCCAGCTCCTTTATTGTTGCGGGTCGGGATACGCAGTACTTC
TRBV5-4,TRBJ2-1,TRBD2,16,NA,CASSSGLAGGYNEQFF,TGTGCCAGCAGCTCCGGACTAGCGGGGGGATACAATGAGCAGTTCTTC
TRBV5-6,TRBJ2-3,NA,18,NA,CASSSDLGGGTSTDTQYF,TGTGCCAGCAGCTCGGATCTTGGGGGGGGCACTAGCACAGATACGCAGTATTTT
TRBV6-5,TRBJ2-7,NA,13,NA,CASSYGRVDEQYF,TGTGCCAGCAGTTATGGGCGGGTCGACGAGCAGTACTTC
TRBV11-2,TRBJ2-7,TRBD1,14,NA,CASSLGTGLYEQYF,TGTGCCAGCAGCCTAGGGACAGGCCTATACGAGCAGTACTTC
TRBV6-6,TRBJ2-7,NA,15,NA,CASSSTGTSLYEQYF,TGTGCCAGCAGTTCGACCGGGACTTCCCTCTACGAGCAGTACTTC
TRBV10-2,TRBJ2-2,TRBD2,16,NA,CASSESILARSGELFF,TGCGCCAGCAGTGAGTCGATACTAGCGCGCTCCGGGGAGCTGTTTTTT
TRBV6-5,TRBJ1-4,TRBD1,15,NA,CASSYRGTVNEKLFF,TGTGCCAGCAGTTACCGGGGGACAGTAAATGAAAAACTGTTTTTT
TRBV4-1,TRBJ1-6,TRBD1,15,once,CASSAWTGTDSPLHF,TGCGCCAGCAGCGCCTGGACAGGGACGGATTCACCCCTCCACTTT
TRBV9,TRBJ2-7,NA,15,NA,CASSVGGTLSYEQYF,TGTGCCAGCAGCGTAGGTGGGACACTAAGCTACGAGCAGTACTTC